A single TCR beta chain is shown here with its context. Its antigen is as yet unknown. The record originates from a study of shared clonotypes between healthy human individuals. Whole-study findings and limits: Represented genetic and exposure-history diversity was restricted by having few donors. Around 5% was the fraction of naive CD4 clonotypes found shared across four donors. Non-shared clonotypes displayed generation probabilities falling below those of clonotypes present in all four donors.

In the naive CD8 group, cells lacked CD45RO and were positively selected for CCR7, so terminally differentiated effector memory CD45RA+ cells were left out. Germline assignment: CDR1 SGHAT and CDR2 FQNNGV. V trimming: 1 base; J trimming: 5 bases; junction bases outside the gene matches: 5. The CDR3 is made up of 15 amino acids. In the original analysis: For the immunoSEQ data, sequences were junction-only without quality scores, so filtering differed. Generated by immunoSEQ multiplex PCR, the TCRdb table keeps only in-frame clones and is missing some. That table is the source of V, J and clone size, and D and trimming were worked out from the DNA. The sample carries roughly 2 million clones, approximately 95% recorded once.

The V gene is TRBV11-2, the J gene TRBJ2-5; 9 positions match TRBD2. Sequenced: naive CD8+ T cells sorted from blood. The TCR sequence derives from a man younger than 35 in good health. As DNA, the CDR3 is TGTGCCAGCAGCTTAGGGGCTAGCGGGGAGGAGACCCAGTACTTC. Residues: CASSLGASGEETQYF.